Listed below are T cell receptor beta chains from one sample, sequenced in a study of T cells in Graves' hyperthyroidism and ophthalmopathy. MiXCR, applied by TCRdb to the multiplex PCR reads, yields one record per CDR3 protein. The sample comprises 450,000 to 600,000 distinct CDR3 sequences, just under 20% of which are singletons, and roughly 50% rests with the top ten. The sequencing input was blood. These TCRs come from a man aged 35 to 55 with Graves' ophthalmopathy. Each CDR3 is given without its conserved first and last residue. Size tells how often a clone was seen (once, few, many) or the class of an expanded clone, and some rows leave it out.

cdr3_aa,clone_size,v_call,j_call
ASSPPNSLGMYEQY,few,TRBV18,TRBJ2-7
AWSPRGWVMNTEAF,few,TRBV30,TRBJ1-1
ASSLVGAGANVLT,NA,TRBV6-2/TRBV6-3,TRBJ2-6
ASSSTSGSGNEQF,few,TRBV7-2,TRBJ2-1
ASSPGTGFHGYT,NA,TRBV7-2,TRBJ1-2
VISESKRVSPLH,NA,TRBV10-3,TRBJ1-6
ASRTPTQFNTGELF,few,TRBV12-3/TRBV12-4,TRBJ2-2
SALSPEGGELF,many,TRBV20-1,TRBJ2-2
SARDLQYSLNTEAF,many,TRBV20-1,TRBJ1-1
ASSLARGPRDEQY,NA,TRBV5-1,TRBJ2-7
ASAADNYGYT,many,TRBV5-1,TRBJ1-2
SAPPGGEDTQY,many,TRBV20-1,TRBJ2-3
ASSYSRQSSYNEQF,NA,TRBV6-5,TRBJ2-1
ASSLSTSGQETQY,many,TRBV11-2,TRBJ2-5
ASTMDRIYEQY,many,TRBV2,TRBJ2-7
ASSNYNYGYT,NA,TRBV7-9,TRBJ1-2
ASSRRQRGTDTQY,NA,TRBV19,TRBJ2-3
ASSDRTSGGGETQY,many,TRBV12-3/TRBV12-4,TRBJ2-5
ASSPGLARELF,many,TRBV11-2,TRBJ2-2
ASSSGAGGYT,few,TRBV7-9,TRBJ1-2
ASAGYNSPLH,few,TRBV27,TRBJ1-6
ASSLWGAGEQY,few,TRBV28,TRBJ2-7
ASSTTGLNQY,NA,TRBV6-2/TRBV6-3,TRBJ2-3
ASSSQAGDEQF,NA,TRBV9,TRBJ2-1
ASSSRSGTAIYEQY,few,TRBV7-9,TRBJ2-7
ASSLEQGNYGYT,NA,TRBV5-6,TRBJ1-2
AISESLMGNTEAF,once,TRBV10-3,TRBJ1-1
ASTRRIQEGQF,many,TRBV2,TRBJ2-1
ASSLVGTAIEQY,NA,TRBV7-9,TRBJ2-7
AWSVAGVGEQF,many,TRBV30,TRBJ2-1
ATIGQARFGNTIY,NA,TRBV10-3,TRBJ1-3
ASLLKRGAWETQY,few,TRBV7-2,TRBJ2-5
SARSVTGTAKNIQY,many,TRBV20-1,TRBJ2-4
ASSPWGGTEKLF,many,TRBV18,TRBJ1-4
ASSLGSRPYNEQF,many,TRBV11-2,TRBJ2-1
ASGWGAYSNQPQH,many,TRBV2,TRBJ1-5
AWSGGRLADNEQF,once,TRBV30,TRBJ2-1
ASSATPSGT,NA,TRBV2,TRBJ1-2
ASRVQGKAF,few,TRBV6-1,TRBJ1-1
ATSKDRAKASGDSYNEQF,many,TRBV15,TRBJ2-1
ASAGGGNTEAF,NA,TRBV28,TRBJ1-1
VSSFGGGEQY,NA,TRBV7-8,TRBJ2-7
ASSETRNYGYT,many,TRBV2,TRBJ1-2
ASSEVTGGNTEAF,NA,TRBV6-1,TRBJ1-1
ASSPGGPFGEQF,NA,TRBV6-1,TRBJ2-1
ASSWKGDTEAF,many,TRBV12-3/TRBV12-4,TRBJ1-1
ASSWASGAINTGELF,NA,TRBV11-2,TRBJ2-2
ASSIGTGKGYT,few,TRBV6-1,TRBJ1-2
AWGDKLAGGNNEQF,few,TRBV30,TRBJ2-1
SAMTGGESYNSPLH,few,TRBV20-1,TRBJ1-6
ASSQGPSSSYEQY,many,TRBV3-1,TRBJ2-7
ASIRAGDTGELF,NA,TRBV28,TRBJ2-2
ASSQGAVTNEQF,NA,TRBV4-1,TRBJ2-1
TSASGAYNEQF,few,TRBV6-2/TRBV6-3,TRBJ2-1
ASTSSVNSFASNWDTEAF,many,TRBV28,TRBJ1-1
SASRADTQY,many,TRBV20-1,TRBJ2-3